The source of this T cell receptor (beta chain) is a study of spatial heterogeneity in lung cancer (dated by TCRdb to between 2019 and 2020). A note on the overall study: Beta-chain transcripts were consistently detected in greater numbers than alpha-chain transcripts, which likely reflects a higher abundance of beta-chain transcripts. In tumor regions, TCR transcript counts showed a strong correlation with a T cell transcriptional module score from matched bulk RNA-seq. In the raw uncorrected reads, each unique combination of TCR and UMI appeared on average more than ten times. In non-small cell lung cancer, the study quantitatively compared TCR alpha and beta repertoires across several tumor regions, matched nontumor lung, and blood. The study linked features of the TCR repertoire to counts of nonsynonymous mutations, which were determined by whole-exome sequencing of tumor tissue. At surgery, some 220 tumor regions, 61 to 75 matched nontumor lung samples and 56 PBMC samples were TCR-sequenced for both alpha and beta chains.

Results the study describes overall, beyond this receptor: Counts of ubiquitous and regional expanded TCRs correlated with counts of ubiquitous and regional nonsynonymous mutations, respectively. Confirming at a functional level the hypothesis that regional TCRs recognize regional mutations was considered to require additional single-cell paired TCR alpha and beta sequencing. The tumor nonsynonymous mutation count correlated with the number of expanded intratumoral alpha and beta TCRs. Estimated TCR-seq coverage of tumor T cells was only about 6.5% for alpha chains and around 13% for beta chains.

The method behind the library was 5' RACE. The run used a NextSeq 500. In the TCR library protocol, a unique molecular identifier was attached to each TCR cDNA molecule so that PCR and sequencing errors could be corrected. The authors' pipeline ran thus. TCR identification, UMI-based error correction and CDR3 extraction were all carried out with Decombinator tools. TCRs above a frequency of 2 per 1,000, corresponding to the top 1% of the tumor frequency distribution, were defined as expanded. Expanded tumor TCRs statistically deemed absent (corrected P<0.05) from at least one tumor region were classed as regional, and all other expanded tumor TCRs were classed as ubiquitous. Renyi diversity was computed with the R vegan package after each repertoire had been subsampled 100 times to 5,000 TCRs. CDR3 similarity networks were constructed using string-kernel similarity of amino acid triplets, with links drawn between CDR3s whose pairwise similarity was above 0.82. Through fastp at Q25 and MiXCR, TCRdb rebuilt clones from the public reads, retaining in-frame beta chains. Rows with one shared CDR3 protein collapse into an entry with the most common genes and DNA. These V and J calls originate from TCRdb's pipeline instead of the authors' own analysis. Across this sample there are about 7,400 distinct CDR3 sequences, with more than 6.5% seen only once. Less than 10% of the sample is taken by the ten largest.

The time point label on this specimen signifies: sample taken at primary tumor resection. Samples were obtained from 72 patients with early-stage, untreated non-small cell lung cancer from the lung TRACERx cohort. Whole RNA extracted from tumor and nontumor lung tissue, or from cryopreserved PBMC samples, was used for TCR sequencing without cell sorting. Only patients with enough RNA available from two or more tumor regions were chosen for TCR sequencing. Tumor and adjacent nontumor lung specimens were reviewed by a lung pathologist before selection. Relative to its sample, this clonotype is medium-sized (0.01 to 0.1%). Its antigen is still unknown. No per-base quality is available; no much larger clone lies one base away. In the germline V gene, CDR1 corresponds to SGHRS and CDR2 to YFSETQ. The CDR3 holds 14 amino acids from the cysteine to the phenylalanine. Just the 42-base CDR3 DNA is kept, in frame starting at base 1. V sheds 3 bases and J sheds 5 bases, leaving 15 bases between their ends.

The rearrangement joined TRBV5-1 to TRBJ2-7, with the D call perhaps TRBD1 or TRBD2, as 5 bases match in each case. The clonotype comes from a male donor with early-stage non-small cell lung cancer. Sequenced material: lung tumor tissue, taken at surgery. The CDR3 region has the sequence CASSSSGDVDEQYF. In nucleotide form, the sequence is TGCGCCAGCAGCTCCTCCGGGGACGTAGACGAGCAGTACTTC.